This record looks at one T cell receptor beta chain sequence and its context. The germline V gene encodes CDR1 DFQATT and CDR2 SNEGSKA (reference sequence). The CDR3 has 17 residues. The V and J ends lost 1 base and 8 bases, in that order; junction bases with no gene match: 14. This sample was taken from a study of T cells in Graves' hyperthyroidism and ophthalmopathy. Amplified TCR beta CDR3 regions derived from RNA transcripts. The TCR CDR3 was amplified in a first-round RT-PCR using the HTBI primer set. Via MiXCR, TCRdb re-called the multiplex PCR reads, giving one row per CDR3 protein. The table lists hundreds of thousands of distinct CDR3 sequences, about 14% of them singletons.

Sequenced: blood. The receptor's source is a woman aged 18-29 years with Graves' hyperthyroidism. The chain employs TRBV20-1 and TRBJ1-6; TRBD1 matches at 7 bases. CDR3 residues: CSARVSFETGQYSPLHF. The CDR3 bases are TGCAGTGCTAGAGTTTCGTTTGAGACAGGGCAATATTCACCCCTCCACTTT.